This T cell receptor beta chain was identified in a study of T cell repertoires in aging, cancer and after chemotherapy (dated by TCRdb to 2018 to 2020). For context, the study as a whole: Donors were distributed across six age groups ranging from 30 or younger to 70 or older, with at least three individuals included per group. In total, the full dataset held 7.5 million to 9.5 million TCR reads. Paired pre- and post-chemotherapy samples in the hematological group came from chronic lymphocytic leukemia patients treated with fludarabine- or bendamustine-based regimens. Peripheral blood TCR beta repertoires from healthy donors and cancer patients were profiled to examine immunoaging and T cell reconstitution after chemotherapy. The cohort comprised 200 to 250 cancer patients, over 90 with hematological and around 120 with solid cancers, plus 95 healthy donors as a reference group.

From the germline V gene, CDR1 is SGHRS and CDR2 is YFSETQ. The CDR3 covers 14 residues, taking in both the cysteine and the phenylalanine. The CDR3 DNA has 42 bases and is translated from base 1. V and J are trimmed by 7 bases and 6 bases, and the gene matches miss 7 bases of the junction. This clonotype was counted a few times. No antigen is known for it. The input lacks base qualities; no much larger clone sits a single base away. Points the paper makes about the study in general: Median generation probability increased over the chemotherapy interval in both cancer cohorts, suggesting repertoire reconstitution through rebound thymic output. Hematological cancer patients had infiltration of lymphoid organs, and this infiltration may itself impair thymic emigration or peripheral T cell expansion. Compared with age-matched healthy donors, untreated patients with either hematological or solid cancers had significantly lower TCR diversity in the blood along with higher clonality. In healthy donors, the decline in TCR diversity with age was mainly due to loss of richness, whereas in cancer patients loss of evenness also played a role. According to the authors, the repertoire data do not permit conclusions about immunological memory after chemotherapy.

TCR beta rearrangements were amplified from genomic DNA isolated from peripheral blood, not from sorted cells or RNA. Rearranged TRB sequences spanning V, D and J segments were amplified in a multiplex touch-down PCR with a mixed TRB-A/B primer pool. Illumina adapters and sample indices were attached to the amplicons through two consecutive PCR reactions run with Phusion HS II polymerase. Amplicons were gel-purified with the NucleoSpin Gel and PCR Clean-up kit, then checked with Qubit and an Agilent 2100 Bioanalyzer. Sequencing of libraries was carried out on an Illumina MiSeq in 600-cycle, single-indexed, paired-end runs. As for how the authors treated the data: TRB sequences were processed with MiXCR versions 2.12 and 3.0.5. A clone was defined as each unique CDR3 nucleotide sequence, and only productive sequences supported by at least two reads were kept. The repertoire metrics were Shannon diversity, evenness, clonality (defined as one minus evenness), and alpha-parameterized diversity profiles covering alpha 0 to 5. Generation probabilities of clones in paired pre- and post-chemotherapy samples were computed with the IGoR algorithm. TCRdb reran the public reads through fastp at Q25 and MiXCR, keeping productive beta chains. Entries are consolidated by CDR3 protein sequence, retaining the most common genes and DNA. The V and J calls and clone size are TCRdb's, not the authors'. The table for this sample lists about 6,200 distinct CDR3 sequences; approximately 29% of them were counted only once. Clones ranked in the top ten supply around 8.6% of the sample.

This sequence was found in a human donor with a blood cancer. The specimen sequenced was blood. This receptor chain uses TRBV5-1 and TRBJ2-2, with 9 central nucleotides matching TRBD1. The CDR3: CASGRDRDAGELFF. The sequenced DNA is TGCGCCAGCGGGAGGGACAGGGATGCCGGGGAGCTGTTTTTT.